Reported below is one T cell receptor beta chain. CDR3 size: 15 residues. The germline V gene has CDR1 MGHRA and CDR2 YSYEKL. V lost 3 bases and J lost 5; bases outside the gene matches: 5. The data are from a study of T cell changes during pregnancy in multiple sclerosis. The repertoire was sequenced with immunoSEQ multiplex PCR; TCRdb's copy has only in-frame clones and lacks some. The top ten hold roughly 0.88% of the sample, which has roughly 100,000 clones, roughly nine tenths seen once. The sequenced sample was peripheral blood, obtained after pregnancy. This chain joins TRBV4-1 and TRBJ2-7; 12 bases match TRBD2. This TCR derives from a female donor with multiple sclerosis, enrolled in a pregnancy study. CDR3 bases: TGCGCCAGCAGCCAGCTAGCGGGGGGGCCGGACGAGCAGTACTTC. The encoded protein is CASSQLAGGPDEQYF.